Below are 30 T cell receptor beta chains sequenced from a single sample in a study of T cell clones after liver transplantation. The data were produced by immunoSEQ multiplex PCR, yet TCRdb's version contains in-frame clones alone and is incomplete. Among 65,000 to 80,000 clones listed, approximately 82% were seen once. The specimen was CD4+ T cells from blood, collected at the 22-month timepoint. The receptor source for this set is a human patient who received a liver transplant. These T cells may partly come from the graft donor.

The chain joins TRBV6-5 to TRBJ1-5; no clear D gene. V shed 6 bases and J shed 2 bases, with 14 bases lying between them. Germline V gene lookup returns CDR1 MNHEY and CDR2 SVGAGI. The CDR3 totals 15 residues. CDR3 sequence reads: CASSPEPGGNQPQHF. CDR3 coding DNA: TGTGCCAGCAGCCCGGAACCTGGGGGCAATCAGCCCCAGCATTTT.

The chain is built from TRBV4-2 and TRBJ2-1, with D perhaps given as TRBD1 or TRBD2 (5 bases each). This CDR3 region has 17 residues. Germline lookup yields CDR1 LGHNA and CDR2 YNFKEQ. V was cut by 0 bases and J by 0 bases, with 12 bases left in between. The CDR3 region is CASSQDWDRGSYNEQFF. For the CDR3, the DNA is TGTGCCAGCAGCCAAGATTGGGACCGGGGCTCCTACAATGAGCAGTTCTTC.

V and J are TRBV6-5 and TRBJ2-7, with 7 positions matching TRBD1. V was pared by 7 bases and J by 0 bases, with 3 bases of the junction left unmatched. This CDR3 is built from 13 residues. Germline V gene sequence: CDR1 MNHEY, CDR2 SVGAGI. The CDR3 sequence: CASTRDSSYEQYF. The DNA of the CDR3 is TGTGCCAGCACCAGGGACAGCTCCTACGAGCAGTACTTC.

This clone was detected only once. The gene calls are TRBV7-3 and TRBJ1-1; D possibly corresponds to TRBD1 (5 bases). Trimming took off 5 bases at V and 1 base at J, with 8 bases between the two ends. There are 13 residues in the CDR3. Per germline, CDR1 SGHTA and CDR2 FQGTGA. The CDR3 DNA reads as TGTGCCAGCAGCCCAGGACAGAACACTGAAGCTTTCTTT. Translation gives CASSPGQNTEAFF. Together with reference TRBV7-3 and TRBJ1-1, the CDR3 gives the full variable domain: GAGVSQTPSNKVTEKGKYVELRCDPISGHTALYWYRQSLGQGPEFLIYFQGTGAADDSGLPNDRFFAVRPEGSVSTLKIQRTERGDSAVYLCASSPGQNTEAFFGQGTRLTVV.

This chain joins TRBV7-9 and TRBJ2-1; D not resolved. The CDR3 has 11 amino acids. V was clipped by 4 bases and J by 7 bases, with 5 bases between them. The germline CDR1 and CDR2 sequences are SEHNR and FQNEAQ (reference sequence). The DNA of the CDR3 is TGTGCCAGCAGCTCGGGTAATGAGCAGTTCTTC. This gives the protein CASSSGNEQFF.

V is TRBV5-6 and J is TRBJ2-6; TRBD1 agrees at 7 bases. CDR3 length: 18 amino acids. J was trimmed by 0 bases and V by 4 bases; bases with no gene match: 10. The germline V gene encodes CDR1 SGHDT and CDR2 YYEEEE. The CDR3 here is CASSPLRAGGSGANVLTF. The CDR3 nucleotides are TGTGCCAGCAGCCCGCTTAGGGCAGGGGGCTCTGGGGCCAACGTCCTGACTTTC. Together with reference TRBV5-6 and TRBJ2-6, the CDR3 gives the full variable domain: DAGVTQSPTHLIKTRGQQVTLRCSPKSGHDTVSWYQQALGQGPQFIFQYYEEEERQRGNFPDRFSGHQFPNYSSELNVNALLLGDSALYLCASSPLRAGGSGANVLTFGAGSRLTVL.

The rearrangement joins TRBV28 to TRBJ1-2; D remains unclear. This CDR3 is 13 amino acids long. V lost 8 bases and J 5 bases, leaving 15 bases between the germline ends. From germline, CDR1 is MDHEN and CDR2 SYDVKM. The CDR3 DNA sequence: TGTGCCAGCTACATGCGGCTTGGTTATGGCTACACCTTC. Translation: CASYMRLGYGYTF.

The chain combines TRBV23-1 with TRBJ1-5, with 8 bases identical to TRBD1. TRBV23-1 is reported as an ORF; its role is uncertain. V lost 3 bases and J lost 2; bases outside the gene matches: 9. This CDR3 spans 17 amino acids. This CDR3 reads CASSQSPPDRGNQPQHF. The DNA of the CDR3 is TGCGCCAGCAGTCAGTCTCCCCCGGACAGGGGCAATCAGCCCCAGCATTTT.

The chain links TRBV27 to TRBJ2-3; possibly TRBD1 for D (5 bases). Germline values: CDR1 MNHEY, CDR2 SMNVEV (reference sequence). V lost 1 base and J lost 3, with 5 bases in between. This CDR3 spans 13 amino acids. CDR3 bases: TGTGCCAGCAGTTTATGGACAACAGATACGCAGTATTTT. Encoded protein: CASSLWTTDTQYF.

This chain connects TRBV7-2 to TRBJ2-5; TRBD2 aligns across 12 bases. CDR1 SGHTA and CDR2 FQGNSA come from the germline V gene. The V and J ends lost 5 bases and 5 bases, in that order; junction bases with no gene match: 9. The CDR3 contains 16 residues. CDR3: CASSPRTSGKKETQYF. For the CDR3, the DNA is TGTGCCAGCAGCCCTAGGACTAGCGGGAAGAAGGAGACCCAGTACTTC.

The chain combines TRBV4-2 with TRBJ2-7, with a possible D match to TRBD2 (5 bases). The germline CDR1 and CDR2 sequences are LGHNA and YNFKEQ. The CDR3 totals 17 residues. Trimming took 0 bases from V and 2 from J, leaving 17 bases between them. The CDR3 region has the DNA TGTGCCAGCAGCCAAGATCGGACGGGAACTCCCCCCTACGAGCAGTACTTC. Encoded protein: CASSQDRTGTPPYEQYF.

V gene TRBV5-1 combines with J gene TRBJ2-3; 7 nucleotides line up with TRBD2. Germline V gene sequence: CDR1 SGHRS, CDR2 YFSETQ. J gave up 4 bases and V 0 bases, and 8 bases lay outside the gene matches. This CDR3 is 16 amino acids long. The CDR3, as DNA: TGCGCCAGCAGCTTGGCCGGGGGGAGGGAAGCAGATACGCAGTATTTT. It is translated as CASSLAGGREADTQYF.

The CDR3 nucleotides are TGTGCCAGCAGCTTACAACGCGGGACCCAAGAGACCCAGTACTTC. This sequence encodes CASSLQRGTQETQYF. V gene TRBV13 combines with J gene TRBJ2-5, with D perhaps matching TRBD2 (6 bases). The CDR3 consists of 15 residues. Trimming shortened V by 2 bases and J by 1 base, and 11 bases separated the two germline ends. CDR1 is PRHDT, CDR2 FYEKMQ, per germline (reference sequence).

The chain is built from TRBV6-1 and TRBJ2-1; maybe TRBD2 (5 bases). This CDR3 is built from 13 residues. V lost 5 bases to trimming and J lost 7 bases, with 12 bases between them. Germline lookup yields CDR1 MNHNS and CDR2 SASEGT. The CDR3 nucleotides are TGTGCCAGCAGTTTAACTAGACCGAATGAGCAGTTCTTC. Translation: CASSLTRPNEQFF.

This chain uses TRBV4-3 with TRBJ1-1; D gene unclear. Germline-derived CDR1 and CDR2 are LGHNA and YSLEER. The CDR3 length is 15 residues. The V end lost 0 bases, the J end lost 1 base, and 9 bases lay between the germline ends. Written as DNA, the CDR3 is TGCGCCAGCAGCCAAGATCAAGACGGGAACACTGAAGCTTTCTTT. This encodes CASSQDQDGNTEAFF.

DNA of the CDR3: TGCGCCAGCAGCCAAGACTCCGGGCCCCACCGTGGCTACACCTTC. Translated, it gives CASSQDSGPHRGYTF. V gene TRBV4-3 combines with J gene TRBJ1-2; D is unresolved. V lost 0 bases to trimming and J lost 7 bases, with 15 bases between them. The length of the CDR3 is 15 residues. Germline CDR1 is LGHNA and CDR2 is YSLEER.

The J gene is TRBJ1-2, the V gene TRBV6-5; D not certain. This CDR3 is 14 amino acids long. V lost 7 bases and J lost 4, with 16 bases in between. The V gene's germline CDR1 is MNHEY and CDR2 SVGAGI. In DNA, the CDR3 is TGTGCCAGCATTAACGGAGTCTCTCCCTATGGCTACACCTTC. It specifies CASINGVSPYGYTF.

This clone was observed a handful of times. V usage is TRBV11-3 and J usage is TRBJ2-7; the D is unclear. Germline assignment: CDR1 SGHNT and CDR2 YENEEA. V lost 1 base to trimming and J lost 7 bases, with 14 bases between them. This CDR3 region has 14 residues. CDR3 amino acids: CASSLGSLRVEQYF. Here the CDR3 DNA reads TGTGCCAGCAGCTTAGGGTCCTTACGGGTGGAGCAGTACTTC.

The genes are TRBV30 and TRBJ1-3; D is ambiguous. V dropped 0 bases and J dropped 0 bases, with 18 bases sitting between them. Germline V gene sequence: CDR1 GTSNPN, CDR2 SVGIG (reference sequence). The CDR3 runs 18 residues. CDR3 sequence reads: CAWSVFSVGYNSGNTIYF. CDR3 in DNA: TGTGCCTGGAGTGTCTTCAGCGTAGGATATAACTCTGGAAACACCATATATTTT.

The chain links TRBV27 to TRBJ1-4; D may be TRBD1 (6 bases). The germline V gene has CDR1 MNHEY and CDR2 SMNVEV (reference sequence). The CDR3 spans 14 residues. Trimming removed 6 bases from V and 4 bases from J, with 12 bases in between. The CDR3 loop reads CASRPGQFNEKLFF. The CDR3 region has the DNA TGTGCCAGCAGACCCGGACAGTTTAATGAAAAACTGTTTTTT.

This chain links TRBV6-6 with TRBJ2-7; TRBD1 agrees at 8 bases. Germline V gives CDR1 MNHNY, CDR2 SVGAGI (reference sequence). The CDR3 runs to 14 residues. V trimming: 5 bases; J trimming: 2 bases; junction bases outside the gene matches: 5. As DNA, the CDR3 is TGTGCCAGCAGTACAGGACAGGGCACCTACGAGCAGTACTTC. This sequence encodes CASSTGQGTYEQYF.

The rearrangement joins TRBV5-1 to TRBJ2-1; 13 bases match TRBD2. The CDR3 spans 15 residues. V was clipped by 4 bases and J by 6 bases; unmatched bases: 4. The V gene's germline CDR1 is SGHRS and CDR2 YFSETQ. The CDR3 nucleotides are TGCGCCAGCAGCCTCGGACTAGCGGGGGCCAATGAGCAGTTCTTC. It codes for CASSLGLAGANEQFF.

The chain is built from TRBV15 and TRBJ2-3; D call uncertain. Trimming pared 1 base from V and 5 bases from J, leaving 4 bases between. The germline V gene has CDR1 LNHNV and CDR2 YYDKDF (reference sequence). This CDR3 region has 12 residues. The CDR3 sequence: CATSRGGDTQYF. The CDR3 region has the DNA TGTGCCACCAGCAGAGGTGGAGATACGCAGTATTTT.

This chain links TRBV6-4 with TRBJ2-1, with D possibly being TRBD1 (5 bases). Deletions cut 3 bases from V and 14 bases from J, with 11 bases between. The CDR3 has 11 residues. Germline V gives CDR1 MRHNA, CDR2 SNTAGT. The CDR3 here is CASSEGRVKFF. The CDR3 nucleotides are TGTGCCAGCAGTGAGGGCAGGGTCAAGTTCTTC.

The J gene is TRBJ2-3, the V gene TRBV7-8, with D unresolved. CDR1 SGHVS and CDR2 FQNEAQ come from the germline V gene. The ends were cut back, 5 bases at V and 1 base at J, with 4 bases in the middle. CDR3 size: 12 residues. CDR3 in amino acids: CASSQRTDTQYF. The DNA of the CDR3 is TGTGCCAGCAGCCAGCGCACAGATACGCAGTATTTT.

This sequence joins TRBV4-3 and TRBJ2-7; 10 nucleotides line up with TRBD1. The CDR3 has 15 residues. Germline trimming cut 5 bases from V and 2 bases from J; bases unmatched to any gene: 6. Germline V gene data show CDR1 as LGHNA and CDR2 as YSLEER. CDR3 sequence: CASSFRDRGPYEQYF. The CDR3 DNA follows: TGCGCCAGCAGCTTCCGGGACAGGGGTCCCTACGAGCAGTACTTC.

This clone was seen more than once but under ten times. V and J are TRBV28 and TRBJ2-5; perhaps TRBD2 as D (6 bases). The CDR3 contains 15 residues. The V gene lost 6 bases and the J gene lost 5 bases, with 19 bases spanning the gap. Germline V gene lookup returns CDR1 MDHEN and CDR2 SYDVKM. The CDR3 DNA follows: TGTGCCAGCAGGGGAACGGCGCGGGGCCGGGAGACCCAGTACTTC. Protein sequence: CASRGTARGRETQYF.

The rearrangement uses TRBV9 and TRBJ2-1; D might be TRBD1 (6 bases). V was shortened by 1 base and J by 0 bases, with 8 bases between the two germline ends. Germline V CDR1 and CDR2: SGDLS, YYNGEE. The CDR3 runs to 15 residues. The CDR3 nucleotides are TGTGCCAGCAGCGTAACAGGGAGCTCCTACAATGAGCAGTTCTTC. This translates into CASSVTGSSYNEQFF.

This clone has only one observation. This sequence joins TRBV27 and TRBJ1-6; possibly TRBD1 for D (6 bases). Germline V CDR1 and CDR2: MNHEY, SMNVEV (reference sequence). The V gene lost 3 bases and the J gene lost 7 bases, with 10 bases spanning the gap. This CDR3 is 14 amino acids long. CDR3 sequence reads: CASSFRGGNSPLHF. In nucleotides, the CDR3 is TGTGCCAGCAGTTTCAGGGGCGGGAATTCACCCCTCCACTTT.

The chain uses TRBV7-9 and TRBJ2-7; 7 nucleotides agree with TRBD1. Losses at the gene ends were 10 bases for V and 3 bases for J; bases not matched to a gene: 12. CDR1 SEHNR and CDR2 FQNEAQ come from the germline V gene (reference sequence). CDR3 length equals 14 residues. The DNA of the CDR3 is TGTGCCATCGTCAGGGGGTACCCCTACTACGAGCAGTACTTC. This sequence encodes CAIVRGYPYYEQYF.